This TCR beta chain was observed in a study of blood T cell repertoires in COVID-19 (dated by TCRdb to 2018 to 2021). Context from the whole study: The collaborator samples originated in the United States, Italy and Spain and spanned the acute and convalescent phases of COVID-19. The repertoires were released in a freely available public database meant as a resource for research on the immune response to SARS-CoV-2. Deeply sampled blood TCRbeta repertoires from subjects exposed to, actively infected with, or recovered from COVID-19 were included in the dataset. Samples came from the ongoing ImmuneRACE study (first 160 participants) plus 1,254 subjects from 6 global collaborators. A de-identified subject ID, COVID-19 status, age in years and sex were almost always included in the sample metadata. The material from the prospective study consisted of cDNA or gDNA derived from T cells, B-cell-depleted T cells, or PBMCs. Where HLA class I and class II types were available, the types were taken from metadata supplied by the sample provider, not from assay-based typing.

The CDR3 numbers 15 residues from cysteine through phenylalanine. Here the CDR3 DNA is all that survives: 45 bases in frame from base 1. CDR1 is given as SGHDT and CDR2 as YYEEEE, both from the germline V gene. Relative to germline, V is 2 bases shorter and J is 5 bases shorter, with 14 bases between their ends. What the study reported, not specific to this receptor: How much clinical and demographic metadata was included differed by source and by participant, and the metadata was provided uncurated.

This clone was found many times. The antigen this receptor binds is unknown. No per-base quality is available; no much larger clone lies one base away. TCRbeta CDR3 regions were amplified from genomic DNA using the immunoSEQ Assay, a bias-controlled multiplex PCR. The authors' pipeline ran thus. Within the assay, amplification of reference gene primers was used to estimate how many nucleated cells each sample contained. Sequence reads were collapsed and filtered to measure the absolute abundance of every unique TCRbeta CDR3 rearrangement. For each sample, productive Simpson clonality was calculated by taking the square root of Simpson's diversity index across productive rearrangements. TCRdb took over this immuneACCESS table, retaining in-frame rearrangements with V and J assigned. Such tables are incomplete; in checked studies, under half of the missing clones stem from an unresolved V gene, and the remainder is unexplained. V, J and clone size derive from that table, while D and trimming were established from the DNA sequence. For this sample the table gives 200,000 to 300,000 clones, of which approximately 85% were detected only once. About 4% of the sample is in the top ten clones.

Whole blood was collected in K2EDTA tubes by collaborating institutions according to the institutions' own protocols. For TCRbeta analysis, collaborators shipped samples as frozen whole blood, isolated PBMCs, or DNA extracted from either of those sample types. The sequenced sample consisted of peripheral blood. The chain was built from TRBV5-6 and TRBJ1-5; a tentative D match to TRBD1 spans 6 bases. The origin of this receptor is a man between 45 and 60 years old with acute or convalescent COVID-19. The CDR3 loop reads CASSLGRDIYQPQHF. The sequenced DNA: TGTGCCAGCAGCTTAGGGAGGGACATTTATCAGCCCCAGCATTTT. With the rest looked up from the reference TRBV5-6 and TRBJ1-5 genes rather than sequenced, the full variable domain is DAGVTQSPTHLIKTRGQQVTLRCSPKSGHDTVSWYQQALGQGPQFIFQYYEEEERQRGNFPDRFSGHQFPNYSSELNVNALLLGDSALYLCASSLGRDIYQPQHFGDGTRLSIL.